The 19 T cell receptor beta chains presented below share a single source sample, sequenced in a study of blood T cell repertoires in COVID-19 (dated by TCRdb to 2018 to 2021). To prepare the library, the immunoSEQ multiplex PCR assay was applied. TCRdb limited this immuneACCESS table to in-frame rearrangements with V and J called. A share of clones is missing; checked studies link under half to unresolved V genes, and the rest is unexplained. This sample is represented by some 240,000 clones; roughly 81% of them were singletons. The leading ten clones occupy 5% to 7.5% of the sample. The material sequenced was PBMCs or T cells enriched from blood (not recorded which). These receptors all come from a woman aged 45 to 65 who had been exposed to COVID-19.

Details on this clone: At the DNA level, this CDR3 is encoded by other sequences in the same sample as well. The chain combines TRBV27 with TRBJ2-5; 8 bases are a match to TRBD2. V shed 2 bases and J 4 bases; nucleotides not matched to a gene: 0. CDR3 length: 13 amino acids. CDR1 and CDR2 (germline): MNHEY, SMNVEV (reference sequence). The CDR3 DNA follows: TGTGCCAGCAGTTTAAGCGGGGGAGAGACCCAGTACTTC. Protein sequence: CASSLSGGETQYF.

The chain carries TRBV4-1 and TRBJ1-1, with D uncertain. The CDR3 runs 12 residues. Germline V lookup: CDR1 MGHRA, CDR2 YSYEKL. V dropped 1 base and J dropped 8 bases, with 8 bases sitting between them. The CDR3 sequence is CASSQAPGEAFF. The DNA of the CDR3 is TGCGCCAGCAGCCAAGCCCCCGGGGAAGCTTTCTTT.

In nucleotides, the CDR3 is TGTGCCAGCAGAAGGACAGGGGGCTCTTACGAGCAGTACTTC. Amino acids: CASRRTGGSYEQYF. The chain is built from TRBV6-5 and TRBJ2-7; 11 bases fit TRBD1. The CDR3 is 14 residues long. Germline V lookup: CDR1 MNHEY, CDR2 SVGAGI. J gave up 4 bases and V 6 bases, and 5 bases lay outside the gene matches.

This clone was detected only once. The chain carries TRBV6-5 and TRBJ2-2; 7 positions agree with TRBD2. V trimming: 1 base; J trimming: 7 bases; junction bases outside the gene matches: 0. CDR1 MNHEY and CDR2 SVGAGI come from the germline V gene. The CDR3 totals 13 residues. CDR3 loop: CASSYWGGGELFF. DNA of the CDR3: TGTGCCAGCAGTTACTGGGGGGGCGGGGAGCTGTTTTTT.

The chain combines TRBV12-3 or TRBV12-4 with TRBJ1-1; D is unresolved. V lost 8 bases and J 1 base, leaving 8 bases between the germline ends. The CDR3 is made up of 12 amino acids. This chain's CDR3 is CASCGWNTEAFF. CDR3 coding DNA: TGTGCCAGCTGCGGATGGAACACTGAAGCTTTCTTT.

The chain carries TRBV7-9 and TRBJ2-5; D possibly corresponds to TRBD2 (5 bases). CDR1 and CDR2 (germline): SEHNR, FQNEAQ (reference sequence). CDR3 length: 14 amino acids. The ends were cut back, 6 bases at V and 2 bases at J, with 13 bases in the middle. The CDR3 sequence is CASRRGEPQETQYF. The CDR3 nucleotides are TGTGCCAGCAGACGGGGAGAACCGCAAGAGACCCAGTACTTC.

This clone has only a few counts. The rearrangement links TRBV15 to TRBJ1-1; the match to TRBD1 covers 7 bases. Germline V gives CDR1 LNHNV, CDR2 YYDKDF (reference sequence). The CDR3 contains 16 residues. With 0 bases clipped from V and 5 bases from J, the junction kept 9 bases outside the gene matches. The CDR3 loop reads CATSRELTGMGTEAFF. Written as DNA, the CDR3 is TGTGCCACCAGCAGAGAACTGACAGGGATGGGGACTGAAGCTTTCTTT.

This chain uses TRBV25-1 with TRBJ2-1; 7 bases match TRBD2. The CDR3 loop spans 16 amino acids. V gave up 2 bases and J gave up 4 bases; unmatched junction bases: 8. Germline CDR1 and CDR2: MGHDK and SYGVNS. The CDR3 loop reads CASSEQASGEYNEQFF. The CDR3 DNA follows: TGTGCCAGCAGTGAACAGGCTAGCGGTGAGTACAATGAGCAGTTCTTC.

The rearrangement uses TRBV28 and TRBJ1-1; tentative D call: TRBD1 (5 bases). The CDR3 extends over 14 amino acids. Trimming took 3 bases from V and 1 from J, leaving 9 bases between them. Germline-derived CDR1 and CDR2 are MDHEN and SYDVKM. CDR3 coding DNA: TGTGCCAGCAGTTTTTTACAGGAGAACACTGAAGCTTTCTTT. Translated, it gives CASSFLQENTEAFF. Supplemented by reference TRBV28 and TRBJ1-1, the full variable domain reads DVKVTQSSRYLVKRTGEKVFLECVQDMDHENMFWYRQDPGLGLRLIYFSYDVKMKEKGDIPEGYSVSREKKERFSLILESASTNQTSMYLCASSFLQENTEAFFGQGTRLTVV.

The chain is built from TRBV5-1 and TRBJ2-3; 10 bases align to TRBD2. V was pared by 0 bases and J by 6 bases, with 7 bases of the junction left unmatched. The CDR3 sequence is 16 residues long. Germline V gives CDR1 SGHRS, CDR2 YFSETQ. DNA for the CDR3: TGCGCCAGCAGCTTGGTGCTAGCGGGGGAGGCGGATACGCAGTATTTT. Its protein is CASSLVLAGEADTQYF.

The rearrangement joins TRBV5-6 to TRBJ1-2; D ambiguous. CDR3 length equals 13 residues. Per the germline V gene, CDR1 is SGHDT and CDR2 is YYEEEE. Trimming shortened V by 0 bases and J by 8 bases, and 11 bases separated the two germline ends. The CDR3 reads CASSLEGDGGYTF. CDR3 coding DNA: TGTGCCAGCAGCTTGGAGGGAGACGGCGGCTACACCTTC.

The chain joins TRBV2 to TRBJ1-2; D is ambiguous. Trimming took off 3 bases at V and 8 bases at J, with 10 bases between the two ends. Germline V gene lookup returns CDR1 SNHLY and CDR2 FYNNEI. The CDR3 has 12 residues. As DNA, the CDR3 is TGTGCCAGCAGTGAGGACTTAGGGGGCTACACCTTC. This codes for CASSEDLGGYTF.

The J gene is TRBJ1-5, the V gene TRBV4-1; the match to TRBD1 covers 8 bases. There are 16 residues in the CDR3. In germline, CDR1 is MGHRA, CDR2 YSYEKL. The trim removed 1 base at V and 7 bases at J, leaving 9 bases unmatched. CDR3 sequence reads: CASSQVPGQEWQPQHF. Here the CDR3 DNA reads TGCGCCAGCAGCCAAGTCCCGGGACAGGAATGGCAGCCCCAGCATTTT.

The chain has TRBV10-3 and TRBJ1-1, with a weak D call TRBD1 (5 bases). CDR3 size: 15 residues. Germline values: CDR1 ENHRY, CDR2 SYGVKD. Deletions cut 4 bases from V and 4 bases from J, with 16 bases between. The CDR3 DNA follows: TGTGCCATCAGTGGGATGTCGGGGGAAGGCACTGAAGCTTTCTTT. This sequence encodes CAISGMSGEGTEAFF.

CDR3 in amino acids: CAWSFTGGGTEAFF. The CDR3 DNA sequence: TGTGCCTGGAGTTTTACAGGGGGCGGCACTGAAGCTTTCTTT. The V and J genes are TRBV30 and TRBJ1-1; 9 bases map to TRBD1. The V gene end was trimmed by 2 bases and the J gene end by 4 bases; junction bases not matched to a gene: 5. The germline V gene has CDR1 GTSNPN and CDR2 SVGIG (reference sequence). The CDR3 has 14 residues. The variable domain in full, completed from reference TRBV30 and TRBJ1-1, reads SQTIHQWPATLVQPVGSPLSLECTVEGTSNPNLYWYRQAAGRGLQLLFYSVGIGQISSEVPQNLSASRPQDRQFILSSKKLLLSDSGFYLCAWSFTGGGTEAFFGQGTRLTVV.

This clone has only a few counts. The V call is TRBV5-1, the J call TRBJ1-2, with D tentatively TRBD1 (5 bases). The CDR3 consists of 14 residues. The germline V gene has CDR1 SGHRS and CDR2 YFSETQ. Trimming removed 0 bases from V and 8 bases from J, with 14 bases in between. DNA for the CDR3: TGCGCCAGCAGCTTGGGAGCCCCAGGGCAGGGCTACACCTTC. It encodes CASSLGAPGQGYTF.

This clone showed up just once. The J gene is TRBJ1-1, the V gene TRBV6-5, with TRBD1 matching 9 bases. V shed 2 bases, J shed 6 bases, and the junction held 4 bases outside the gene matches. The V gene's germline CDR1 is MNHEY and CDR2 SVGAGI. The CDR3 has 14 residues. The CDR3 nucleotides read TGTGCCAGCAGTTACGGGACAGGGTTTGCTGAAGCTTTCTTT. Its protein product is CASSYGTGFAEAFF.

The chain recombines TRBV19 with TRBJ1-3; D is perhaps TRBD1 (5 bases). The V and J ends lost 5 bases and 2 bases respectively, with 10 bases between them. Germline V gives CDR1 LNHDA, CDR2 SQIVND (reference sequence). The CDR3 consists of 14 residues. The CDR3 loop reads CASSFGTPGNTIYF. In DNA, the CDR3 is TGTGCCAGTAGTTTCGGGACTCCTGGAAACACCATATATTTT.

V gene TRBV19 combines with J gene TRBJ1-6; the D gene is possibly TRBD1 (5 bases). Trimming pared 7 bases from V and 8 bases from J, leaving 15 bases between. This CDR3 has 14 residues. From germline, CDR1 is LNHDA and CDR2 SQIVND (reference sequence). The CDR3 sequence: CASTPLLGHSPLHF. The DNA for the CDR3 is TGTGCCAGTACCCCTCTGCTGGGGCATTCACCCCTCCACTTT.